This TCR beta chain was found in a study of identifying expanded T cells in peripheral blood (dated by TCRdb to about 2019). About the investigation overall: Four technical replicates, made by sequencing separate aliquots from the same pool of genomic DNA, were compared pairwise.

The investigation overall reported the following: The authors expected that biological variance in healthy repertoires might rise further over much longer intervals, such as months to years. Both the number of clones called differentially abundant and the false-positive rate were significantly reduced by the beta-binomial model across all healthy-donor time intervals. Approximately 1.2 differentially abundant clones were flagged by the binomial model between technical replicates, whereas about 16 and 20 were flagged over around two weeks and four weeks, respectively. Across all healthy donors, variance in clone template counts between approximately 2-week samples was found to increase significantly with total template count.

The immunoSEQ Assay, which uses bias-controlled multiplex PCR amplification of genomic DNA, was used to profile TCRbeta CDR3 regions. On the study's bioinformatics: The absolute abundance of each unique TCRbeta CDR3 region was quantified after sequences were collapsed and filtered. Two models were used to test differential abundance: a binomial model (Fisher-equivalent) and a beta-binomial model that adds time-dependent variance fitted from healthy donors. Clones with fewer than 5 combined templates were excluded, and clones with Benjamini-Hochberg FDR below 0.01 were called differentially abundant. In the beta-binomial model, variance was expressed as a function of the total template count across the two samples, in the form v = (b*log(k)+a)^2. Entries here come from immuneACCESS through TCRdb and include only in-frame sequences with V and J called. Some clones fail to appear in such tables; in the studies checked, an unresolved V gene covers under half of the shortfall, and the cause of the remainder is unknown. V and J calls and clone size follow that table, whereas D and trimming were derived from the DNA. The sample table shows 90,000 to 100,000 clones, and 88% are seen once. The biggest ten clones account for 5.5% to 7% of the sample.

During the collection period, no infections or other immune events were recorded for the healthy donors. Time-dependent variance in a beta-binomial model of T-cell clone differential abundance was calibrated using healthy-donor blood repertoires as a training cohort. The training cohort included approximately ten healthy donors, of whom 3 were female and 7 were male. On average the donors were 43 years old, and their ages spanned about 29 to 65 years. Whole blood was collected from each healthy donor at three time points spaced roughly two weeks apart and obtained from a commercial supplier. For immunosequencing, genomic DNA was extracted from whole blood that had not been sorted. Comments on this clone: No cognate antigen has been identified for it. No much larger clone exists at a distance of one base, and base qualities are not known.

Sequenced: blood. The clonotype comes from a person between 18 and 70 years old in good health.

The nucleotides read TGTGCCAGCAGCTCCCGGGCCCCGCGAGGAGGCTACACCTTC. It encodes CASSSRAPRGGYTF. The chain employs TRBV6-4 and TRBJ1-2, with the D gene too uncertain to name. The junction carries 19 bases between V and J, which are trimmed by 6 bases and 8 bases respectively. The CDR3 measures 14 amino acids from cysteine to phenylalanine. The CDR3 DNA has 42 bases and is translated from base 1. As encoded in the germline V gene, CDR1 is MRHNA while CDR2 is SNTAGT.